This TCR beta chain derives from a study of spatial heterogeneity in lung cancer. This clonotype was counted ten times or more. Every TCR cDNA molecule bore a unique molecular identifier. TCRdb passed the 5' RACE reads through MiXCR, listing each CDR3 protein once. The sample carries roughly 48,000 distinct CDR3 sequences, roughly 5% recorded once. Germline CDR1 reads SGHRS; CDR2 reads YFSETQ. Trimming stripped 6 bases from V and 4 bases from J, with 14 bases between. This CDR3 comprises 14 residues. Time point of the sample: sample taken at primary tumor resection. Patients with untreated early-stage non-small cell lung cancer, numbering approximately 70, were the donors. Whole RNA, which was extracted from tumor, nontumor lung tissue or frozen PBMC, was sequenced without any cell sorting.

This chain joins TRBV5-1 and TRBJ2-1; the D gene could be TRBD1 or TRBD2 (5 bases each). This clonotype was sampled from a male donor with early-stage non-small cell lung cancer. The specimen comprised PBMCs, sampled at surgery. The CDR3 is CASTGPSNYNEQFF. The CDR3, as DNA: TGCGCCAGCACGGGACCGTCTAATTACAATGAGCAGTTCTTC. Variable domain in full (rest from reference TRBV5-1 and TRBJ2-1): KAGVTQTPRYLIKTRGQQVTLSCSPISGHRSVSWYQQTPGQGLQFLFEYFSETQRNKGNFPGRFSGRQFSNSRSEMNVSTLELGDSALYLCASTGPSNYNEQFFGPGTRLTVL.